This T cell receptor (beta chain) was profiled in a study of blood T cell repertoires in COVID-19. Study-level information: Sample material is recorded as cDNA or gDNA derived from T cells, B-cell-depleted T cells, or PBMCs.

Sequenced by immunoSEQ multiplex PCR; TCRdb stores in-frame clones only, minus some. The table has around 220,000 clones, about 90% seen once. Symptom resolution, clearance, or two negative PCRs marked the recovered donors of Cohort 3. Germline V CDR1 and CDR2: LGHDT, YNNKEL (reference sequence). The CDR3 totals 13 residues. V lost 1 base, J lost 5 bases, and 5 bases lay in between. The V call is TRBV3-1 (or the pseudogene TRBV3-2), the J call TRBJ2-2; no definite D call. The specimen sequenced was PBMCs or T cells enriched from blood (not recorded which). This clonotype originated in a woman aged 18-35 years who had recovered from COVID-19. The CDR3 nucleotides read TGTGCCAGCAGCCAAGTCGGGACCGGGGAGCTGTTTTTT. It codes for CASSQVGTGELFF.